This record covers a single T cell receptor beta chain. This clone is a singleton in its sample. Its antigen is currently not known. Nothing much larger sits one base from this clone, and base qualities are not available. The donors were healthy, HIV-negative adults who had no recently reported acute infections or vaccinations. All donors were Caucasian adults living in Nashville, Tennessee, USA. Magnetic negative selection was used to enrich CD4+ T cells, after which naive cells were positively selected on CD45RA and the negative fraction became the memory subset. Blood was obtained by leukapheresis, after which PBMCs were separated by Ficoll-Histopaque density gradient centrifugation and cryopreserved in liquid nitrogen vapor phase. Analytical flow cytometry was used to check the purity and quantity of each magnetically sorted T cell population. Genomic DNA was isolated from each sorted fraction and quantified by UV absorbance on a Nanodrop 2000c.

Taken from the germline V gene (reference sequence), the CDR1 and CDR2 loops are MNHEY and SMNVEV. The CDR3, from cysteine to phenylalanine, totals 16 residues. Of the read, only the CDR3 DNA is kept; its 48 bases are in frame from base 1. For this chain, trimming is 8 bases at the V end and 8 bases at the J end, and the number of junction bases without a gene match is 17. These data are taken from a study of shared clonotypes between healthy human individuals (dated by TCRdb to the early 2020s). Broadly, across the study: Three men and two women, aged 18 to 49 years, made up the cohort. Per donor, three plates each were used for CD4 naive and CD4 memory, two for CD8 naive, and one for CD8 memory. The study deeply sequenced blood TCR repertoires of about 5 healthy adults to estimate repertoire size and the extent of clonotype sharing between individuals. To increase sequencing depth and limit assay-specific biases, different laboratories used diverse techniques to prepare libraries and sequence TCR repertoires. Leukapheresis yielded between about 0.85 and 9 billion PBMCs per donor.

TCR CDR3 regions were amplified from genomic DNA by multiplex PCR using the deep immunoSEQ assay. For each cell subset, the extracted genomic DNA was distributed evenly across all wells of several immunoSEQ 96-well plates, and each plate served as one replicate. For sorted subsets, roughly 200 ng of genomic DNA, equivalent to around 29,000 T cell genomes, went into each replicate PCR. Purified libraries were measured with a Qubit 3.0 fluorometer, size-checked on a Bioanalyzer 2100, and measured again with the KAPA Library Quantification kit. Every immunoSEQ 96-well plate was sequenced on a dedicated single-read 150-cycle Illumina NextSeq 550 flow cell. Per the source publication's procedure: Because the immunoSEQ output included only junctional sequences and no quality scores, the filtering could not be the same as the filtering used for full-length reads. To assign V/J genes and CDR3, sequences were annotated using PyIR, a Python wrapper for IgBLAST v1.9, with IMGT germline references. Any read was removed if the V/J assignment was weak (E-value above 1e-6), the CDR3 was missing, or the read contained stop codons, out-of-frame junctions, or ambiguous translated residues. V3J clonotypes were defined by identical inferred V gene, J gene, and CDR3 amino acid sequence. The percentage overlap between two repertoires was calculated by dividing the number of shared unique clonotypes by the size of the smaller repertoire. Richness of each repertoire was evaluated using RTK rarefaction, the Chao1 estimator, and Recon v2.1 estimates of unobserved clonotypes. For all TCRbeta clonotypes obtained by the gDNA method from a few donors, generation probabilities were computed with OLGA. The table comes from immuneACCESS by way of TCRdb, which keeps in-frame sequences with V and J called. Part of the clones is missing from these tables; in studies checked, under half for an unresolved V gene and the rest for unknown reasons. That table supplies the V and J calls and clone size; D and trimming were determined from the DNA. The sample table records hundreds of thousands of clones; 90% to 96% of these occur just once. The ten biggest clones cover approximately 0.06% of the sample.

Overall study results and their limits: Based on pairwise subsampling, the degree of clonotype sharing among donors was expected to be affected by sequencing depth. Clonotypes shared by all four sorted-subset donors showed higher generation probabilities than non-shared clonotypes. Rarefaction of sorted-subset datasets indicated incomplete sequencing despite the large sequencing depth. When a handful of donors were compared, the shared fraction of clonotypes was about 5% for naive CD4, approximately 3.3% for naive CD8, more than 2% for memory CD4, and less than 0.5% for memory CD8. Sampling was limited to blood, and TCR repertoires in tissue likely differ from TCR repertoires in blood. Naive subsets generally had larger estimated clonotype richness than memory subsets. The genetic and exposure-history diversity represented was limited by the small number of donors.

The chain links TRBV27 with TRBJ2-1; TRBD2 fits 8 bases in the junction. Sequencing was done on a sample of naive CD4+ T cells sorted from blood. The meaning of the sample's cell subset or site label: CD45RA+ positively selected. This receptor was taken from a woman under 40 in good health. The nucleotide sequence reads TGTGCCAGCCACCGAGCACAGGGAGCGACTAGCGATGAGCAGTTCTTC. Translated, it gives CASHRAQGATSDEQFF.